The 8 T cell receptor beta chains reported below all come from one sample, sequenced in a study of blood T cell repertoires in COVID-19 (dated by TCRdb to the early 2020s). Libraries were built with the immunoSEQ multiplex PCR assay. Not all clones reach the TCRdb copy of this immuneACCESS table, which keeps in-frame sequences only. Checked studies attribute under half of the gap to unresolved V genes and leave the rest unexplained. Recorded for this sample are 200,000 or so clones; 80% to 90% of them occurred a single time. 8% to 13% of the sample is taken by the ten largest. The sample consisted of peripheral blood. The source is a woman aged 80 or over with acute or convalescent COVID-19.

This clone was seen only once. The rearrangement joins TRBV28 to TRBJ2-7, with TRBD2 matching 10 bases. Trimming removed 3 bases from V and 5 bases from J; junction bases left unmatched: 7. CDR3 size: 15 residues. Looked up from germline, CDR1 is MDHEN and CDR2 is SYDVKM. The CDR3 DNA is TGTGCCAGCAGTTTCCCACTAGCGGGGTCACACGAGCAGTACTTC. Translating it yields CASSFPLAGSHEQYF.

V and J are TRBV19 and TRBJ1-1, with D uncertain. This CDR3 region has 15 residues. In germline, CDR1 is LNHDA, CDR2 SQIVND (reference sequence). Trimming removed 3 bases from V and 1 base from J, with 12 bases in between. The CDR3 loop reads CASSIGGLSNTEAFF. CDR3 nucleotides: TGTGCCAGTAGTATTGGCGGCTTGTCGAACACTGAAGCTTTCTTT. Combining the CDR3 with reference TRBV19 and TRBJ1-1 gives the whole variable domain DGGITQSPKYLFRKEGQNVTLSCEQNLNHDAMYWYRQDPGQGLRLIYYSQIVNDFQKGDIAEGYSVSREKKESFPLTVTSAQKNPTAFYLCASSIGGLSNTEAFFGQGTRLTVV.

The gene calls are TRBV30 and TRBJ2-7, with 9 positions matching TRBD1. The germline CDR1 and CDR2 sequences are GTSNPN and SVGIG (reference sequence). With 7 bases clipped from V and 6 bases from J, the junction kept 7 bases outside the gene matches. The CDR3 is 12 residues long. The CDR3 DNA reads TGTGCCTTGGACAGGGGCCTGGGCGAGCAGTACTTC. Translating gives CALDRGLGEQYF. The entire variable domain, with the rest obtained from reference TRBV30 and TRBJ2-7, is as follows: SQTIHQWPATLVQPVGSPLSLECTVEGTSNPNLYWYRQAAGRGLQLLFYSVGIGQISSEVPQNLSASRPQDRQFILSSKKLLLSDSGFYLCALDRGLGEQYFGPGTRLTVT.

This clone was observed once. V and J are TRBV6-5 and TRBJ1-4; 7 positions agree with TRBD1. V shed 6 bases and J 1 base; nucleotides not matched to a gene: 5. The CDR3 is made up of 15 amino acids. Germline CDR1 MNHEY, CDR2 SVGAGI. The CDR3 loop reads CASRDTGETNEKLFF. The CDR3 DNA sequence: TGTGCCAGCAGAGATACAGGGGAAACTAATGAAAAACTGTTTTTT.

Turning to this clone: At one boundary the junction diverges from the germline segment, which might be a read error. V usage is TRBV14 and J usage is TRBJ2-5, with a weak D call TRBD2 (5 bases). The CDR3 length is 14 residues. Germline V gene data show CDR1 as SGHDN and CDR2 as FVKESK. The DNA of the CDR3 is TGTGCCAGCAGTCATCCCGGGATTCAAGGGACCCAGTACTTC. Its translation: CASSHPGIQGTQYF. The whole variable domain, remainder taken from reference TRBV14 and TRBJ2-5, is EAGVTQFPSHSVIEKGQTVTLRCDPISGHDNLYWYRRVMGKEIKFLLHFVKESKQDESGMPNNRFLAERTGGTYSTLKVQPAELEDSGVYFCASSHPGIQGTQYFGPGTRLLVL.

The chain is built from TRBV5-4 and TRBJ2-7, with D tentatively TRBD2 (6 bases). Germline CDR1 reads SGHNT; CDR2 reads YYREEE (reference sequence). Trimming cost V 0 bases and J 11 bases, with 21 bases left between them. This CDR3 has 15 residues. CDR3 protein: CASSLAGYSGYYEYF. The CDR3 bases are TGTGCCAGCAGCTTGGCCGGGTATAGCGGATACTACGAGTACTTC.

The chain uses TRBV27 and TRBJ2-1, with 12 bases identical to TRBD2. The germline V gene has CDR1 MNHEY and CDR2 SMNVEV (reference sequence). Germline trimming cut 4 bases from V and 5 bases from J; bases unmatched to any gene: 3. The CDR3 length is 15 residues. The CDR3 sequence is CASSWLAGGNNEQFF. The CDR3 bases are TGTGCCAGCAGTTGGCTAGCGGGAGGGAACAATGAGCAGTTCTTC.

The sample holds a few counts of this clone. This chain links TRBV11-2 with TRBJ1-1; the match to TRBD1 covers 9 bases. Losses at the gene ends were 5 bases for V and 10 bases for J; bases not matched to a gene: 11. Germline CDR1 SGHAT, CDR2 FQNNGV. The CDR3 is 14 residues long. CDR3 sequence reads: CASSAGQGSGLAFF. DNA for the CDR3: TGTGCCAGCAGCGCTGGACAGGGGTCAGGGTTAGCTTTCTTT.